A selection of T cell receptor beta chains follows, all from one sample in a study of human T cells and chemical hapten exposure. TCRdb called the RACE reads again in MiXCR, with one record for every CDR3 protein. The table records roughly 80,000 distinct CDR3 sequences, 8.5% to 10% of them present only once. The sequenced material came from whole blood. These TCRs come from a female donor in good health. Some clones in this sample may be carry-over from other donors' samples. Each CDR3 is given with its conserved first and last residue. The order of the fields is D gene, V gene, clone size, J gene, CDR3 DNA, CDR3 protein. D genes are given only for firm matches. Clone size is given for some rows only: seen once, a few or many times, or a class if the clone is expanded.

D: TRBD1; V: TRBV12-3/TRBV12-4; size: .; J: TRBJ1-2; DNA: TGTGCCAGCAGCGGTCCCGGGACAGCTAACTATGGCTACACCTTC; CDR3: CASSGPGTANYGYTF
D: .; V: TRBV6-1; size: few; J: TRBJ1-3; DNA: TGTGCCAGCACTCTAAGGCCTCATCTAAGGGAGAACACCATATATTTT; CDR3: CASTLRPHLRENTIYF
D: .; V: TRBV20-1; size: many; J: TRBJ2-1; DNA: TGCAGTGCTAGGGGGGGAAACTCCTACAATGAGCAGTTCTTC; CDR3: CSARGGNSYNEQFF
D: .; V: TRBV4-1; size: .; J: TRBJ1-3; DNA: TGCGCCAGCAGCCAGACCGGACGGGCGCACTCTGGAAACACCATATATTTT; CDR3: CASSQTGRAHSGNTIYF
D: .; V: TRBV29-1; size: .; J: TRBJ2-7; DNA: TGCAGCGTAGGGACCTTCTACGAGCAGTACTTC; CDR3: CSVGTFYEQYF
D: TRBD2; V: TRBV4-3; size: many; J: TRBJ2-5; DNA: TGCGCCAGCAGCCCCCGGGCGGGGGGGGCCCGTGAGACCCAGTACTTC; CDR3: CASSPRAGGARETQYF
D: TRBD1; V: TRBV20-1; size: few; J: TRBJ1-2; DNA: TGCAGTGCTGATCCGGGACAGGGGATTGGGGCCAACTATGGCTACACCTTC; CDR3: CSADPGQGIGANYGYTF
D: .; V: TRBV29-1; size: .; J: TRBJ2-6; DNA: TGCAGCGTGAGACAAAGCCTCTCTGGGGCCAACGTCCTGACTTTC; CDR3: CSVRQSLSGANVLTF
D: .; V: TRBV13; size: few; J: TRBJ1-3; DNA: TGTGCCAGCAGCTTAGGTAGAGGGTCGAGCGGAAACACCATATATTTT; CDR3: CASSLGRGSSGNTIYF
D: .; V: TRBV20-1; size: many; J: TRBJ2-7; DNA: TGCAGTGCTAGGACGGGATCTATCTACGAGCAGTACTTC; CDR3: CSARTGSIYEQYF
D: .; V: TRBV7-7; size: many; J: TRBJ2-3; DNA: TGTGCCAGCAGCTTAACTCACACAGATACGCAGTATTTT; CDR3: CASSLTHTDTQYF
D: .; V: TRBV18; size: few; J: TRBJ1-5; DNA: TGTGCCAGCTCACCAGGGCATAGCAATCAGCCCCAGCATTTT; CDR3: CASSPGHSNQPQHF
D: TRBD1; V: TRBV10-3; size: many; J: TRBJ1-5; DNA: TGTGCCATCAGTGAGGGGACAGGGGGCGGAGAGCCCCAGCATTTT; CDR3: CAISEGTGGGEPQHF
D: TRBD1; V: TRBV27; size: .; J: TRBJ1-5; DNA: TGTGCCAGCAGTAATGCGGGACAGGGTCAGCCCCAGCATTTT; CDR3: CASSNAGQGQPQHF
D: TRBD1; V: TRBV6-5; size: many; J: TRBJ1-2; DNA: TGTGCCAGCACCCGGACAGGGAACGGCTACACCTTC; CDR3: CASTRTGNGYTF
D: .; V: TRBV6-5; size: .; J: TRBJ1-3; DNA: TGTGCCAGCAGTTACCTCAGGCCTGGGTGGAGTTCTGGAAACACCATATATTTT; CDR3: CASSYLRPGWSSGNTIYF
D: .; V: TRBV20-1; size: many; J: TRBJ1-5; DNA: TGCAGTGCTAGAGTAGCAGGGTTCAATCAGCCCCAGCATTTT; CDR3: CSARVAGFNQPQHF
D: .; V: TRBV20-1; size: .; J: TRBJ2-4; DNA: TGCAGTGCTAGAGCGGTAGAGGGGGAAGCCAAAAACATTCAGTACTTC; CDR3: CSARAVEGEAKNIQYF
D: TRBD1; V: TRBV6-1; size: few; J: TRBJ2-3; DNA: TGTGCCAGCAGGGCCGGGACAGGGCTGACAGATACGCAGTATTTT; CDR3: CASRAGTGLTDTQYF
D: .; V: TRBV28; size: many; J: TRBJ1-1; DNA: TGTGCCACCGCAACTACAATCCGTGGCACTGAAGCTTTCTTT; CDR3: CATATTIRGTEAFF
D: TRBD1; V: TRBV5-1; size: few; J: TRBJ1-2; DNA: TGCGCCAGCAGCTTGGCGCAGGGGGCTCTTGATGGCTACACCTTC; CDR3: CASSLAQGALDGYTF
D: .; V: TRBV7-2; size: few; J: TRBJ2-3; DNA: TGTGCCAGCGGGGGTGGCAGAACAGATACGCAGTATTTT; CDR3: CASGGGRTDTQYF
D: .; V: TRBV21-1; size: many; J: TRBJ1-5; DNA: TGTGCCAGCACCCACAACTTGGGGGGGGGCGGACAGCCCCAGCATTTT; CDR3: CASTHNLGGGGQPQHF
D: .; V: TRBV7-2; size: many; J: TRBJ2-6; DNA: TGTGCCAGCAGCTTTGGACGGTTCTCTGGGGCCAACGTCCTGACTTTC; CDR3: CASSFGRFSGANVLTF
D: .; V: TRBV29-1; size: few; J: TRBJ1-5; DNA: TGCAGCGTTGGGGAAAGGGGGGATAGCAATCAGCCCCAGCATTTT; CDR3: CSVGERGDSNQPQHF
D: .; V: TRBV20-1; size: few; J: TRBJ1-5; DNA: TGCAGTGCTACAGGGGTCAATCGAGGCAATCAGCCCCAGCATTTT; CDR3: CSATGVNRGNQPQHF
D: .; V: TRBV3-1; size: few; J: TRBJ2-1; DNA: TGTGCCAGCAGCCAATGGCTCGGGGTCTTACCCTACAATGAGCAGTTCTTC; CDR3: CASSQWLGVLPYNEQFF
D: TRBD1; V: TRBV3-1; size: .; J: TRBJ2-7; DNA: TGTGCCAGCAGCCGCAAAATAGGGACAGCCTCCTACGAGCAGTACTTC; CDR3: CASSRKIGTASYEQYF
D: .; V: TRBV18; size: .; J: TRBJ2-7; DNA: TGTGCCAGCTCACCCACCCTCGCCGCAGCTGTGTCCTACGAGCAGTACTTC; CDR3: CASSPTLAAAVSYEQYF
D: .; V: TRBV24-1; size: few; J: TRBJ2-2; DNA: TGTGCCACCAGTAGAAGAGGCGGCACCGGGGAGCTGTTTTTT; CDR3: CATSRRGGTGELFF
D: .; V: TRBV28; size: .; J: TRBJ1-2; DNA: TGTGCCAGCAGCGGTGGCGGACAGCGCTATGGCTACACCTTC; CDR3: CASSGGGQRYGYTF
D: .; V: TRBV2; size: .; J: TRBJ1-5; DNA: TGTGCCAGCAGTGGGGGGGGGACGAGAAGGCAGCCCCAGCATTTT; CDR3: CASSGGGTRRQPQHF
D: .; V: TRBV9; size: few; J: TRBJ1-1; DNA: TGTGCCAGCAGCGGGCCCGAGTGGACTGAAGCTTTCTTT; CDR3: CASSGPEWTEAFF
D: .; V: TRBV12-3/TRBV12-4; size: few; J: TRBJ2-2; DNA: TGTGCCAGCAGTGCGCAGGGGGGTTCTACCGGGGAGCTGTTTTTT; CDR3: CASSAQGGSTGELFF
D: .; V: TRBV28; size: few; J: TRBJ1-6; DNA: TGTGCCAGCATGGCGGGACTTAGGGGGAGCTCCTATAATTCACCCCTCCACTTT; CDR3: CASMAGLRGSSYNSPLHF
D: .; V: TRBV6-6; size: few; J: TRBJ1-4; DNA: TGTGCCAGCGAAGGGTTCGGAGAAAAACTGTTTTTT; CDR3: CASEGFGEKLFF
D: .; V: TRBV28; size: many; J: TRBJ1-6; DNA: TGTGCCAGCAGGCCGACAGTCTCCTATAATTCACCCCTCCACTTT; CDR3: CASRPTVSYNSPLHF
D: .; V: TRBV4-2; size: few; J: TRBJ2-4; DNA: TGTGCCAGCAGCCAAGGCGACTCCCAGGTTCAGTACTTC; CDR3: CASSQGDSQVQYF
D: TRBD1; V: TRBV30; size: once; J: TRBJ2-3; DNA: TGTGCCTGGAGAGGGACAGGGGACGCCACAGATACGCAGTATTTT; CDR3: CAWRGTGDATDTQYF
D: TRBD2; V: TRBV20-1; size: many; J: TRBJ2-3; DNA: TGCAGTGCCCGGGAGGGCCAGCGGGGGATCGGGGATACGCAGTATTTT; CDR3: CSAREGQRGIGDTQYF
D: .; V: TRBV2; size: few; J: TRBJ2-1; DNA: TGTGCCAGCAGCCGTGATCAAATCTACAATGAGCAGTTCTTC; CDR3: CASSRDQIYNEQFF
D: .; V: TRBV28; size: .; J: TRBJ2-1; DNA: TGTGCCAGCAGTTCGAGGACCCGGGCGTTCTTC; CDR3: CASSSRTRAFF
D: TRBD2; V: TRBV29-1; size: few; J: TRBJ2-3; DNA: TGCAGCGTTAAGACTAGCGGGGGGCTCTGGGATACGCAGTATTTT; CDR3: CSVKTSGGLWDTQYF
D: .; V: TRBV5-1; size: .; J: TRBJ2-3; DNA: TGCGCCAGCAGCTTTCCGGAGTCCGCGACTAGCACAGATACGCAGTATTTT; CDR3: CASSFPESATSTDTQYF